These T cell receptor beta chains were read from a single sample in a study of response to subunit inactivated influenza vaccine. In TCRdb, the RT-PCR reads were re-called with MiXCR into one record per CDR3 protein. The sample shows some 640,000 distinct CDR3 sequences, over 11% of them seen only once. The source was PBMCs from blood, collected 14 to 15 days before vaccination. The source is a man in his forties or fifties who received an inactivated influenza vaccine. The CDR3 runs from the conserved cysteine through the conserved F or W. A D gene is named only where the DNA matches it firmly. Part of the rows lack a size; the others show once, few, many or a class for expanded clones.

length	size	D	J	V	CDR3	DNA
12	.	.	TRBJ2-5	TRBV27	CASSPTVGTQYF	TGTGCCAGCAGTCCCACGGTGGGGACCCAGTACTTC
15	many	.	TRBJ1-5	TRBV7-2	CASSSGTDSNQPQHF	TGTGCCAGCAGCAGTGGGACGGATAGCAATCAGCCCCAGCATTTT
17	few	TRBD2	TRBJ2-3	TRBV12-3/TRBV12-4	CASSLRGTSGGLDTQYF	TGTGCCAGCAGTTTGAGGGGGACTAGCGGGGGTTTGGATACGCAGTATTTT
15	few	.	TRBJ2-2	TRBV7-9	CASSLAGRKTGELFF	TGTGCCAGCAGCTTAGCAGGACGGAAGACCGGGGAGCTGTTTTTT
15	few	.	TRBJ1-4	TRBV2	CASSEPKSTNEKLFF	TGTGCCAGCAGTGAACCCAAATCAACTAATGAAAAACTGTTTTTT
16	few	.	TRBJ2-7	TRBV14	CASSQDSSGLSYEQYF	TGTGCCAGCAGCCAAGACTCCAGCGGACTCTCCTACGAGCAGTACTTC
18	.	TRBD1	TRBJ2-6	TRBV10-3	CAISAPGQGTSGANVLTF	TGTGCCATCAGTGCTCCGGGACAGGGGACAAGTGGGGCCAACGTCCTGACTTTC
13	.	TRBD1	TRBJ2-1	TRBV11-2	CASSLYRGNEQFF	TGTGCCAGCAGCTTGTACAGGGGAAATGAGCAGTTCTTC
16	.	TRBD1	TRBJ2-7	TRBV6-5	CASTLLRDRGRYEQYF	TGTGCCAGCACTCTACTTAGGGACAGGGGGCGGTACGAGCAGTACTTC
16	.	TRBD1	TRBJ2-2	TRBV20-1	CSARKTGTGVAGELFF	TGCAGTGCTAGAAAGACCGGGACAGGGGTGGCCGGGGAGCTGTTTTTT
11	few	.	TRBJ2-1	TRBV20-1	CSARGAREQFF	TGCAGTGCTAGAGGGGCGAGGGAGCAGTTCTTC
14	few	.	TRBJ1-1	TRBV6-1	CASCGRGVNTEAFF	TGTGCCAGCTGCGGCAGGGGAGTGAACACTGAAGCTTTCTTT
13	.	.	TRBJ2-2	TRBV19	CASSIRGPGELFF	TGTGCCAGTAGTATACGGGGGCCCGGGGAGCTGTTTTTT
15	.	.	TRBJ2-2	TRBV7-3	CASSFYSDTTGELFF	TGTGCCAGCAGCTTCTATTCTGATACCACCGGGGAGCTGTTTTTT